The sequence of this TCR beta chain was determined in a study of T cells in Graves' hyperthyroidism and ophthalmopathy. Unmatched junction bases numbered 15, after V lost 2 bases and J lost 7 bases. The CDR3 is 18 residues long. The V gene's germline CDR1 is SNHLY and CDR2 FYNNEI. RNA transcripts served as the template for amplifying TCR beta CDR3 regions. The TCR CDR3 was amplified in a first-round RT-PCR using the HTBI primer set. TCRdb re-called the multiplex PCR reads through MiXCR, storing one row per CDR3 protein. This table holds roughly 720,000 distinct CDR3 sequences, approximately 15% found once. This clonotype was recorded at least ten times. The patients, who ranged from 18 to 65 in age, presented with newly diagnosed hyperthyroidism lasting under 2 months.

V is TRBV2 and J is TRBJ2-1, with 9 bases matching TRBD2. The sequence was collected from a man in his fifties with Graves' hyperthyroidism. Sequencing was done on a sample of blood. The CDR3 spells CASSEKISVAGVLNEQFF. Here the CDR3 DNA reads TGTGCCAGCAGTGAAAAAATTTCAGTAGCGGGAGTGTTGAATGAGCAGTTCTTC.